This T cell receptor (beta chain) originates from a study of blood T cells in healthy people across ages. Study overall: Template-switching capture recovered about one barcoded beta molecule per two T cells.

Researchers isolated at least 7 million PBMCs per sample. Then a second PCR, running roughly 7 to 11 cycles, was carried out with a sample-barcoded 5' primer and a J-beta primer mix. With 12 random nucleotides, a template-switch adaptor tagged each individual cDNA molecule. TCRdb itself ran the 5' RACE reads through MiXCR, one entry per CDR3 protein. The sample yields hundreds of thousands of distinct CDR3 sequences, less than 40% seen once. This CDR3 is 19 amino acids long. V lost 0 bases and J lost 2, with 20 bases in between. Germline V CDR1 and CDR2: SGHRS, YFSETQ. Source material: blood. The receptor was isolated from a woman aged 80 or over in good health. The V and J genes are TRBV5-1 and TRBJ2-2; tentative D call: TRBD2 (5 bases). As DNA, the CDR3 is TGCGCCAGCAGCTTGGGGATCTCGGGAACACTTGGAAACACCGGGGAGCTGTTTTTT. This encodes CASSLGISGTLGNTGELFF.